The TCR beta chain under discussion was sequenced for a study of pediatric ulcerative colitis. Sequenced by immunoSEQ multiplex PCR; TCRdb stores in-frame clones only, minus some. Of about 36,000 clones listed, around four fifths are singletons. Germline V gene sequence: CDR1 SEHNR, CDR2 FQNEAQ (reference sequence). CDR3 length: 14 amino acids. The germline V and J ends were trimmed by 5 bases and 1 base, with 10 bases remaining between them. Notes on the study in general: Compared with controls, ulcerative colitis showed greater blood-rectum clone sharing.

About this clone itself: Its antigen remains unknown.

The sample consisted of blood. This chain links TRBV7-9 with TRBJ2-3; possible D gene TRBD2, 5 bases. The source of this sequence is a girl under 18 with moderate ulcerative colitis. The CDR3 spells CASSPTRGTDTQYF. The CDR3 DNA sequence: TGTGCCAGCAGCCCGACGCGGGGCACAGATACGCAGTATTTT. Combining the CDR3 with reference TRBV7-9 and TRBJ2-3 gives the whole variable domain DTGVSQNPRHKITKRGQNVTFRCDPISEHNRLYWYRQTLGQGPEFLTYFQNEAQLEKSRLLSDRFSAERPKGSFSTLEIQRTEQGDSAMYLCASSPTRGTDTQYFGPGTRLTVL.